The present T cell receptor (beta chain) was sequenced within a study of shared clonotypes between healthy human individuals. Study overall: There were three CD4 naive, three CD4 memory, two CD8 naive and one CD8 memory plates per donor. Overall study results and limits: It was the non-shared clonotypes that had lower generation probabilities than clonotypes shared by all four donors.

Notes on this clone: Its matching antigen is unknown.

CD45RO-negative, CCR7-positively selected cells formed the naive CD8 fraction, excluding terminally differentiated effector memory CD45RA+ cells. This CDR3 has 12 amino acids. The germline V gene has CDR1 SQVTM and CDR2 ANQGSEA. Authors' methods: Because ImmunoSEQ provided only junction sequences with no quality scores, the filtering differed. The assay was immunoSEQ multiplex PCR, and TCRdb's table has in-frame clones only and misses some. V, J and clone size are those of that table, while D and trimming were read from the DNA. The table records hundreds of thousands of clones, roughly 95% of them present only once.

This sequence joins TRBV29-1 and TRBJ2-5; TRBD1 agrees at 10 bases. Near its end, the DNA agrees better with TRBJ2-7, so the J call may be wrong. The sequence came from a woman aged 25 to 39 in good health. Sequences were obtained from naive CD8+ T cells sorted from blood. Written as DNA, the CDR3 is TGCAGCGTTCCGGGACAGGGGTACGAGCAGTACTTC. Translation gives CSVPGQGYEQYF.